The TCR beta chain described here comes from a study of T-cell memory formation after mild COVID-19. Findings and limits, study-wide: A balance of CD4 and CD8 characterized clones contracting day 15 to 85, whereas later expanders leaned CD4+.

Using its own MiXCR run on the 5' RACE reads, TCRdb lists one record per CDR3 protein. Altogether approximately 89,000 distinct CDR3 sequences are present, roughly 12% being singletons, with the ten largest covering 41%. V shed 0 bases and J shed 2 bases, with 11 bases lying between them. The CDR3 sequence is 15 residues long. Germline loops: CDR1 SGHRS, CDR2 YFSETQ. Concerning this clonotype itself: The antigen remains undetermined.

The sample taken for sequencing was PBMCs or a T cell subset sorted from them (not recorded which). The TCR sequence derives from a young man who had mild COVID-19 (a few samples of this study predate the infection). Cell type and time point are not known. The chain combines TRBV5-1 with TRBJ2-5, with D possibly TRBD2 on 5 matching bases. The CDR3 DNA is TGCGCCAGCAGCTTGGGGCGGGCAGCGCAAGAGACCCAGTACTTC. Translated, it gives CASSLGRAAQETQYF.